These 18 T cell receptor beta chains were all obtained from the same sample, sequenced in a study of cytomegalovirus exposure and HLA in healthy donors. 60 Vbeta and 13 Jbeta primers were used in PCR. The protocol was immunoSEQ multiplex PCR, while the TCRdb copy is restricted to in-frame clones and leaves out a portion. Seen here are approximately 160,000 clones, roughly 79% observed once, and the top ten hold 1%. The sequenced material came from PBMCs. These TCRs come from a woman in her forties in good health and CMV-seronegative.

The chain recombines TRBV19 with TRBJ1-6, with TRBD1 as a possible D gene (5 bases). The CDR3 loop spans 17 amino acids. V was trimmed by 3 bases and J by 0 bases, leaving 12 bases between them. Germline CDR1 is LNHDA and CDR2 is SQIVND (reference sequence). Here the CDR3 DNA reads TGTGCCAGTAGTATGAGACAGCAATACTCCTATAATTCACCCCTCCACTTT. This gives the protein CASSMRQQYSYNSPLHF.

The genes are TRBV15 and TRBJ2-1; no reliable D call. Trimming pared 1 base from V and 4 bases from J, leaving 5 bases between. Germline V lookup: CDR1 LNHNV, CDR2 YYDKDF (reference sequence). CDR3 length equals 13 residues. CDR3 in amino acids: CATSRGAYNEQFF. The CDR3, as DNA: TGTGCCACCAGCAGAGGCGCATACAATGAGCAGTTCTTC. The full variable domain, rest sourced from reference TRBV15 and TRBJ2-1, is DAMVIQNPRYQVTQFGKPVTLSCSQTLNHNVMYWYQQKSSQAPKLLFHYYDKDFNNEADTPDNFQSRRPNTSFCFLDIRSPGLGDTAMYLCATSRGAYNEQFFGPGTRLTVL.

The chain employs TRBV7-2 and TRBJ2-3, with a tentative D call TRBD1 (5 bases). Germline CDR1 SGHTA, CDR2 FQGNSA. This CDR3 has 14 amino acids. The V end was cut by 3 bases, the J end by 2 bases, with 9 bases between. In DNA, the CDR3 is TGTGCCAGCAGCTTTAGGGGCCTCACAGATACGCAGTATTTT. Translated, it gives CASSFRGLTDTQYF.

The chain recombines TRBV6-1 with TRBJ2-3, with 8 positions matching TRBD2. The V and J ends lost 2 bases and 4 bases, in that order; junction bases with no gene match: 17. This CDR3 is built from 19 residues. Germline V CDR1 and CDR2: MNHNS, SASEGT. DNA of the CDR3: TGTGCCAGCAGTGAAACTTTGGGACTAGGGGTAAGCGTCGCAGATACGCAGTATTTT. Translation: CASSETLGLGVSVADTQYF.

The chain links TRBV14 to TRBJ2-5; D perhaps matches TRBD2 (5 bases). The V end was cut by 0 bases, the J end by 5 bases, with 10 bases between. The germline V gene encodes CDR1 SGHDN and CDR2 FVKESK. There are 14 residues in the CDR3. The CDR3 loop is CASSQDGGPETQYF. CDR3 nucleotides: TGTGCCAGCAGCCAAGACGGAGGCCCGGAGACCCAGTACTTC.

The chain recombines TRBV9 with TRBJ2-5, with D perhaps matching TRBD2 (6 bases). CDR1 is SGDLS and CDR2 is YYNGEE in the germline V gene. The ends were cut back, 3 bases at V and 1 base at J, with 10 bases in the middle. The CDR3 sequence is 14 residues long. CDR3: CASSAGLSQETQYF. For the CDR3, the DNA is TGTGCCAGCAGCGCGGGACTGTCCCAAGAGACCCAGTACTTC.

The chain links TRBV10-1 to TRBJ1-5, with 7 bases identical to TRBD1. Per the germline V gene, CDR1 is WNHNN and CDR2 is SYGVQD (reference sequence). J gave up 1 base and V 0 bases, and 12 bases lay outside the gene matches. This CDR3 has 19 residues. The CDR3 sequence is CASSESSTTGCVSNQPQHF. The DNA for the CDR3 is TGCGCCAGCAGTGAGTCCTCGACGACAGGGTGTGTGAGCAATCAGCCCCAGCATTTT.

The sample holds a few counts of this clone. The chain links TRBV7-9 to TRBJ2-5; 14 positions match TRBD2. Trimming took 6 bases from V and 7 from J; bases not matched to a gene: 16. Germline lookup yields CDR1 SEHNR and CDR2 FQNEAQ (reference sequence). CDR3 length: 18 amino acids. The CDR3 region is CASSYTTGTSGSTGTQYF. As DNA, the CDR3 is TGTGCCAGCAGTTATACAACCGGGACTAGCGGGAGCACCGGGACCCAGTACTTC.

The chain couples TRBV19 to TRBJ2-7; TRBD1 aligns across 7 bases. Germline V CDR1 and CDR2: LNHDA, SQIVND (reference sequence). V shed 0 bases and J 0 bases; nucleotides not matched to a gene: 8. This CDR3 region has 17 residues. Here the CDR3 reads CASSIDRVGDSSYEQYF. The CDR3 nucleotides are TGTGCCAGTAGTATAGATCGGGTAGGGGACAGCTCCTACGAGCAGTACTTC. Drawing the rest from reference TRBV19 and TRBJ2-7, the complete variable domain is DGGITQSPKYLFRKEGQNVTLSCEQNLNHDAMYWYRQDPGQGLRLIYYSQIVNDFQKGDIAEGYSVSREKKESFPLTVTSAQKNPTAFYLCASSIDRVGDSSYEQYFGPGTRLTVT.

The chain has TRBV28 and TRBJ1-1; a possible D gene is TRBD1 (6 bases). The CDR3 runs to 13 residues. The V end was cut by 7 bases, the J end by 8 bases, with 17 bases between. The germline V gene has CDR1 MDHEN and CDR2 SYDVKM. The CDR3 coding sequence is TGTGCCAGCACCCAGGGACATCCCAAGGAAGCTTTCTTT. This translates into CASTQGHPKEAFF.

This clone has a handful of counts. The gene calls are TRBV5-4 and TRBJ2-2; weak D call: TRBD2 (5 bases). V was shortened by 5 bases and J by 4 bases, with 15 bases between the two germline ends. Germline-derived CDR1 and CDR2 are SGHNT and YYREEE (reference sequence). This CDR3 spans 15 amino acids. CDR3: CASSFRAAGTGELFF. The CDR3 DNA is TGTGCCAGCAGTTTTCGGGCCGCGGGCACCGGGGAGCTGTTTTTT.

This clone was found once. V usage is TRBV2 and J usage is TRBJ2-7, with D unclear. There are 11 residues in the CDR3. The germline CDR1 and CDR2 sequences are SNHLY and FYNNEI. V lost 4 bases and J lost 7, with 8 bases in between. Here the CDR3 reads CASSGEIEQYF. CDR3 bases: TGTGCCAGCAGTGGAGAGATTGAGCAGTACTTC.

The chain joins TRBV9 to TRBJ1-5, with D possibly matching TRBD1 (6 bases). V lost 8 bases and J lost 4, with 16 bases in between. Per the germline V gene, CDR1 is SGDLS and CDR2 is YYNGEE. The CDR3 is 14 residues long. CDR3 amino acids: CASSPRGSNQPQHF. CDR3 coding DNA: TGTGCCAGTTCCCCCAGGGGAAGTAATCAGCCCCAGCATTTT.

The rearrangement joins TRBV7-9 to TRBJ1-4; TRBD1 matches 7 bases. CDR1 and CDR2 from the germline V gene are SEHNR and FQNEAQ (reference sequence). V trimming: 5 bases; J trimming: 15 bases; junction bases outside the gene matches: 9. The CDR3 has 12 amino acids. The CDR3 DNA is TGTGCCAGCAGCCTCACCGACAGGGTAGTGTTTTTT. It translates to CASSLTDRVVFF.

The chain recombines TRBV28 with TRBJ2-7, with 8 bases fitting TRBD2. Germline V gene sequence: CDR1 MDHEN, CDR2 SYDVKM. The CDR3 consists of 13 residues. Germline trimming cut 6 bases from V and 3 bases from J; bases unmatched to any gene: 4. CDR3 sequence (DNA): TGTGCCAGCAGGGGACTAGTTCTCTACGAGCAGTACTTC. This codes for CASRGLVLYEQYF.

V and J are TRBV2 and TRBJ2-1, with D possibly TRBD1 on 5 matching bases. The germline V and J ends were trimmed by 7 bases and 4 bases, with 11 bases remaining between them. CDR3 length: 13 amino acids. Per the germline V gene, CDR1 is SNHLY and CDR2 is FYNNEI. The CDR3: CASTPGMYNEQFF. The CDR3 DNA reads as TGTGCCAGCACCCCAGGGATGTACAATGAGCAGTTCTTC.

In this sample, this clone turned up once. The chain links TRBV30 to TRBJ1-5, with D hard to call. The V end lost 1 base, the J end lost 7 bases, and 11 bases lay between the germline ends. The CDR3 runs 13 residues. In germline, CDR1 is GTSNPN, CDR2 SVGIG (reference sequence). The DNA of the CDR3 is TGTGCCTGGAGTGCTCGGGGAGGACAGCCCCAGCATTTT. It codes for CAWSARGGQPQHF.

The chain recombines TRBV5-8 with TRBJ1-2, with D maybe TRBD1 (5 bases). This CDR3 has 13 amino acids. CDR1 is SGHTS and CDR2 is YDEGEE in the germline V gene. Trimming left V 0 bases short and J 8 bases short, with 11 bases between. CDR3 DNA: TGTGCCAGCAGCTTGGGGCCTGGGGCGGGCTACACCTTC. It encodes CASSLGPGAGYTF.